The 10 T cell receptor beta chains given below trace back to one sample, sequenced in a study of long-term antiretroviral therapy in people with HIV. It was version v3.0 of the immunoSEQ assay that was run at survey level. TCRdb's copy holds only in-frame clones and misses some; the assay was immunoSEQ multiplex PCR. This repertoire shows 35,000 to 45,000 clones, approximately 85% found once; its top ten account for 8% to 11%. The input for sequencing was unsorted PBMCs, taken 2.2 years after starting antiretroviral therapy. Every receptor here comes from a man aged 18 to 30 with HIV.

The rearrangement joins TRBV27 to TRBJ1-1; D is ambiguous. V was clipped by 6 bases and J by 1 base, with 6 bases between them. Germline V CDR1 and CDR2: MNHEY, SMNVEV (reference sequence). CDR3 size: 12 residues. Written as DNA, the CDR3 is TGTGCCAGCAGGCGGGCGAACACTGAAGCTTTCTTT. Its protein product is CASRRANTEAFF.

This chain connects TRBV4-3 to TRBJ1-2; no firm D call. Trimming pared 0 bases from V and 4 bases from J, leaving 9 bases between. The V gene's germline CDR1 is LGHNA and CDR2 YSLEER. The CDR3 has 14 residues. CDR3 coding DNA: TGCGCCAGCAGCCAAGAGGTGGGAAGCTATGGCTACACCTTC. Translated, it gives CASSQEVGSYGYTF.

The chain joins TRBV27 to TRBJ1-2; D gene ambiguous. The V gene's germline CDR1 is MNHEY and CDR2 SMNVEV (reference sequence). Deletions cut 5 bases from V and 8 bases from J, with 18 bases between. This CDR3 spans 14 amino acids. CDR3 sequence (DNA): TGTGCCAGCAGTCCTGGGTTTGGAGTTTGGGGCTACACCTTC. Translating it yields CASSPGFGVWGYTF.

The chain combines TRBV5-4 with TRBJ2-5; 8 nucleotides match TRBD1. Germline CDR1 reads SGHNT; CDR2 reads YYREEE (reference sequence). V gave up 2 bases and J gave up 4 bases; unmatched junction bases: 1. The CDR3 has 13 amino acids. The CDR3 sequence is CASSLQGVETQYF. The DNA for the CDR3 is TGTGCCAGCAGCTTACAGGGGGTAGAGACCCAGTACTTC.

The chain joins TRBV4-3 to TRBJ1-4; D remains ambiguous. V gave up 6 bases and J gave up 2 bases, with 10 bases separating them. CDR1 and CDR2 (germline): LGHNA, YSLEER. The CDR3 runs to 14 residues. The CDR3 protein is CASSHWGTNEKLFF. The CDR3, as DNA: TGCGCCAGCAGTCACTGGGGTACTAATGAAAAACTGTTTTTT.

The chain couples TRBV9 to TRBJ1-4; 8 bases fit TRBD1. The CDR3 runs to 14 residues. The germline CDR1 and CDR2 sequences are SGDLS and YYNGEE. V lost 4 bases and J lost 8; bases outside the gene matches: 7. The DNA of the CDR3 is TGTGCCAGCAGCACACAGGGGGAAGGAGAAAAACTGTTTTTT. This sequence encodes CASSTQGEGEKLFF.

The CDR3 is CASSYRGTGTEAFF. The CDR3, as DNA: TGTGCCAGCAGTTACCGTGGGACAGGCACTGAAGCTTTCTTT. The rearrangement joins TRBV6-5 to TRBJ1-1; 8 positions match TRBD1. Germline assignment: CDR1 MNHEY and CDR2 SVGAGI. The J segment lost 4 bases and the V segment lost 2 bases, leaving 3 bases of the junction unmatched. This CDR3 region has 14 residues.

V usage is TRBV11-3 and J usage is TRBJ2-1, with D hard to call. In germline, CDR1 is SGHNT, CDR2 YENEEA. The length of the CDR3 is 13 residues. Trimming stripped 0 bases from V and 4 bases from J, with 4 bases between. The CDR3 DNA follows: TGTGCCAGCAGCTTAGACAGTTACAATGAGCAGTTCTTC. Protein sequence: CASSLDSYNEQFF. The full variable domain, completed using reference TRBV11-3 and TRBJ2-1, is EAGVVQSPRYKIIEKKQPVAFWCNPISGHNTLYWYLQNLGQGPELLIRYENEEAVDDSQLPKDRFSAERLKGVDSTLKIQPAELGDSAVYLCASSLDSYNEQFFGPGTRLTVL.

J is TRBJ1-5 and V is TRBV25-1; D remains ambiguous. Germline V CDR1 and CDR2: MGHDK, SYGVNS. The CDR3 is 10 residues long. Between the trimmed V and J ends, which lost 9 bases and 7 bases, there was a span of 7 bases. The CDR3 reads CARPWQPQHF. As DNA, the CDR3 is TGTGCCAGGCCCTGGCAGCCCCAGCATTTT.

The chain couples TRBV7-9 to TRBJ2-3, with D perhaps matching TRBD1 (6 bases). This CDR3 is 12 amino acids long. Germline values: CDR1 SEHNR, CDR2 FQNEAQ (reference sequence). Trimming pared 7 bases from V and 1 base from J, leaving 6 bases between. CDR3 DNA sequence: TGTGCCAGCAACAGGGGCACAGATACGCAGTATTTT. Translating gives CASNRGTDTQYF.